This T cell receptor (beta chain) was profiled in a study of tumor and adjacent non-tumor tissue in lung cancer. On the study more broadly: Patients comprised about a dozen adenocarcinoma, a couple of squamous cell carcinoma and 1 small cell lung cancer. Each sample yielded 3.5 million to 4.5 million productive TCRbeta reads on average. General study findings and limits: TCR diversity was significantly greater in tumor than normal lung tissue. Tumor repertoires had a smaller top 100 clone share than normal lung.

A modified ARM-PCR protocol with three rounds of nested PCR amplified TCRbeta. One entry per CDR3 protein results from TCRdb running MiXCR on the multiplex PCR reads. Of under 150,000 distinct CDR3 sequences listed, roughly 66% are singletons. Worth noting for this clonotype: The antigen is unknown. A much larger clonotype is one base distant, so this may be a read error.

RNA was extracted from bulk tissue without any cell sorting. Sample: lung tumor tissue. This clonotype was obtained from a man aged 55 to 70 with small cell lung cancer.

This CDR3 is CASSYEGAHTGELFF. CDR3 bases: TGTGCCAGCAGTTACGAGGGGGCGCACACCGGGGAGCTGTTTTTT. V is TRBV6-5 and J is TRBJ2-2, with 7 bases identical to TRBD1. CDR3 length equals 15 residues. The germline V gene has CDR1 MNHEY and CDR2 SVGAGI. V was pared by 2 bases and J by 3 bases, with 3 bases of the junction left unmatched.